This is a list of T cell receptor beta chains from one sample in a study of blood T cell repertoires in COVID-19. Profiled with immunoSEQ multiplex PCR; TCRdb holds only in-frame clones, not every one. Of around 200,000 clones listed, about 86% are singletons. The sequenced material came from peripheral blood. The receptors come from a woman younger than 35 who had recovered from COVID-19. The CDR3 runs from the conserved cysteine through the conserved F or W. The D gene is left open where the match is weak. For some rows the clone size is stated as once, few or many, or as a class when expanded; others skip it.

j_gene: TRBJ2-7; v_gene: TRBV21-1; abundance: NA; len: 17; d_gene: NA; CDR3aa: CASSKDGQPIRSYEQYF; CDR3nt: TGTGCCAGCAGCAAAGATGGACAACCTATTCGGAGCTACGAGCAGTACTTC
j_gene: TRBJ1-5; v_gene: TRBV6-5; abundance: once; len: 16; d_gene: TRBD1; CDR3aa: CASSYILGTEYQPQHF; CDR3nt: TGTGCCAGCAGTTACATCCTCGGGACAGAATATCAGCCCCAGCATTTT
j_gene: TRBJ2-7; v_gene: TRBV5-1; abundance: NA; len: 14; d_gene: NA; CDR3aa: CASTARDSSYEQYF; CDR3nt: TGCGCCAGCACCGCGCGGGACAGCTCCTACGAGCAGTACTTC
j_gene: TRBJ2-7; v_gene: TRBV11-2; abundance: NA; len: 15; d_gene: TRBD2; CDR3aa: CASSASGGAFYEQYF; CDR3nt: TGTGCCAGCAGCGCGAGCGGGGGGGCCTTCTACGAGCAGTACTTC
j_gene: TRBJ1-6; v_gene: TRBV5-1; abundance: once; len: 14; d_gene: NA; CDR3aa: CASSSEGGNSPLHF; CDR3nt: TGCGCCAGCAGCTCGGAGGGCGGAAATTCACCCCTCCACTTT
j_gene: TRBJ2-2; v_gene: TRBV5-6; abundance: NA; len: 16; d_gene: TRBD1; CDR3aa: CASSLGVTGDTGELFF; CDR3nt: TGTGCCAGCAGCTTGGGGGTTACAGGGGACACCGGGGAGCTGTTTTTT
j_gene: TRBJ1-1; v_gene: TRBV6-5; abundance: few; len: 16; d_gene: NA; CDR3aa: CASSYFVETGLTEAFF; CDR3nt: TGTGCCAGCAGTTATTTCGTCGAGACAGGTCTGACTGAAGCTTTCTTT
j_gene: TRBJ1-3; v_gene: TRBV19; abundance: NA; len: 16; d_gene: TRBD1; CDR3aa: CASSPPGQISGNTIYF; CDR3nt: TGTGCCAGTAGTCCCCCGGGACAGATCTCTGGAAACACCATATATTTT
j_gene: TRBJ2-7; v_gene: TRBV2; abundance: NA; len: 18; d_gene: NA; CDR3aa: CASSEENLIPIPSYEQYF; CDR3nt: TGTGCCAGCAGTGAAGAAAACTTGATCCCCATCCCCTCCTACGAGCAGTACTTC
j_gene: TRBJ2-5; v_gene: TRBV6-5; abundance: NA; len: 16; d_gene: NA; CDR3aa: CASSYLPAGNQETQYF; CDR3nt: TGTGCCAGCAGTTATCTACCGGCGGGAAACCAAGAGACCCAGTACTTC
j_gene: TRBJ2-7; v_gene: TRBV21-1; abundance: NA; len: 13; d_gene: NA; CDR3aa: CASSKRQGYEQYF; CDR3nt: TGTGCCAGCAGCAAACGCCAGGGCTACGAGCAGTACTTC
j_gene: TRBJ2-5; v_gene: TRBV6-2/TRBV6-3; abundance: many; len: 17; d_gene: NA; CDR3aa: CASSYSTYRVPKETQYF; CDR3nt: TGTGCCAGCAGTTACTCGACCTACAGAGTACCAAAAGAGACCCAGTACTTC
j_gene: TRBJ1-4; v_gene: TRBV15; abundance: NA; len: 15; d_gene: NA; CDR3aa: CATSRVATTNEKLFF; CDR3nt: TGTGCCACCAGCAGAGTGGCAACAACTAATGAAAAACTGTTTTTT
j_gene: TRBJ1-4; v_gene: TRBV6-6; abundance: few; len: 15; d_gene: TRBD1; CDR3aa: CASTRGKGAGEKLFF; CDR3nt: TGTGCCAGCACTCGAGGGAAGGGGGCAGGTGAAAAACTGTTTTTT
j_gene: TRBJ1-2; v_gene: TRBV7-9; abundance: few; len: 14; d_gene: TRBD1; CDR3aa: CASSFRQGVEGYTF; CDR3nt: TGTGCCAGCAGCTTTAGACAGGGGGTAGAAGGCTACACCTTC
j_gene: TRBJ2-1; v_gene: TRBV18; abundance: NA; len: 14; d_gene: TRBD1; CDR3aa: CASSPRGQANEQFF; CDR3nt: TGTGCCAGCTCACCAAGGGGGCAGGCCAATGAGCAGTTCTTC
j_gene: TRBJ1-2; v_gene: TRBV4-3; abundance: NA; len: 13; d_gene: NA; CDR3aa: CASSQAKAFGYTF; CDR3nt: TGCGCCAGCAGCCAAGCGAAAGCGTTCGGCTACACCTTC
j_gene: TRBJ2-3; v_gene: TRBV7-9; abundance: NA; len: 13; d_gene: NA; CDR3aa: CASSRLNTDTQYF; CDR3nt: TGTGCCAGCAGCCGACTCAACACAGATACGCAGTATTTT
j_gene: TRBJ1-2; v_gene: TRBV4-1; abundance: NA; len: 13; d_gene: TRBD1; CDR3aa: CASSQAQGVGYTF; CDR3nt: TGCGCCAGCAGCCAAGCACAGGGGGTTGGCTACACCTTC
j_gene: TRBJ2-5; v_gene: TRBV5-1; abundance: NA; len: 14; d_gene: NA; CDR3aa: CASSFGSSRETQYF; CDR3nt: TGCGCCAGCAGCTTTGGGAGTTCGAGGGAGACCCAGTACTTC
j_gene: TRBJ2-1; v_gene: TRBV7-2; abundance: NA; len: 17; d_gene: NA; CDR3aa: CASSLYSGQSSYNEQFF; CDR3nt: TGTGCCAGCAGCTTATATAGCGGCCAAAGCTCCTACAATGAGCAGTTCTTC
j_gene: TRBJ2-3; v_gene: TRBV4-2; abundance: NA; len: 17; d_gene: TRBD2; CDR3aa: CASLPSLAGGVTDTQYF; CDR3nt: TGTGCCAGCCTGCCAAGTTTGGCGGGAGGAGTCACAGATACGCAGTATTTT
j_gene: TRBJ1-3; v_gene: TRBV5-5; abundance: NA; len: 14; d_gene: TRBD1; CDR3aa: CASSTGQGGNTIYF; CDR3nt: TGTGCCAGCAGCACCGGACAGGGGGGAAACACCATATATTTT
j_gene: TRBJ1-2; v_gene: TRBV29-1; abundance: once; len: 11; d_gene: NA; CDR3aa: CSVAQGYGYTF; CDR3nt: TGCAGCGTTGCCCAGGGCTATGGCTACACCTTC
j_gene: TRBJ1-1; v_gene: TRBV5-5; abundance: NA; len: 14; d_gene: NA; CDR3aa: CASSLEGGAAEAFF; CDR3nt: TGTGCCAGCAGCTTGGAAGGGGGGGCGGCTGAAGCTTTCTTT
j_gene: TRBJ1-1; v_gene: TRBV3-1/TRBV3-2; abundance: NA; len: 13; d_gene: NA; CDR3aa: CASSQQGNTEAFF; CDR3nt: TGTGCCAGCAGCCAGCAGGGGAACACTGAAGCTTTCTTT
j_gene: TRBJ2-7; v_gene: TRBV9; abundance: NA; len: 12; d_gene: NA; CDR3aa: CASSPDSHEQYF; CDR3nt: TGTGCCAGCAGCCCCGACAGCCACGAGCAGTACTTC
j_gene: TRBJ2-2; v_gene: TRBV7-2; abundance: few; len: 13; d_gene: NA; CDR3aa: CASSLSVFRELFF; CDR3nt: TGTGCCAGCAGCTTATCGGTTTTCCGGGAGCTGTTTTTT
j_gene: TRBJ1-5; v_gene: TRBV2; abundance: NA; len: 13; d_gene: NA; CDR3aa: CASSGDTNQPQHF; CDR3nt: TGTGCCAGCAGTGGAGACACTAATCAGCCCCAGCATTTT
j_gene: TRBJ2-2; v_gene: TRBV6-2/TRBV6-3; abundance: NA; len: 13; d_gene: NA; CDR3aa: CASSYKDSRELFF; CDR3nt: TGTGCCAGCAGTTATAAGGACAGCCGGGAGCTGTTTTTT
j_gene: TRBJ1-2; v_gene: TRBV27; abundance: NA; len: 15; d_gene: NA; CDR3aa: CASSSIAGTNYGYTF; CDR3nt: TGTGCCAGCAGTTCTATTGCGGGGACCAACTATGGCTACACCTTC
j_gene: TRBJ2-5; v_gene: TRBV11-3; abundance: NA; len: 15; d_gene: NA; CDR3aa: CASSLDGTNQETQYF; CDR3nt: TGTGCCAGCAGCTTAGATGGGACAAATCAAGAGACCCAGTACTTC
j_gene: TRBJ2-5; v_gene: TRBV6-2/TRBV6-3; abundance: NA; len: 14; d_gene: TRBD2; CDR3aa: CASSSLRREGTQYF; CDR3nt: TGTGCCAGCAGCTCCCTCCGGAGGGAGGGGACCCAGTACTTC
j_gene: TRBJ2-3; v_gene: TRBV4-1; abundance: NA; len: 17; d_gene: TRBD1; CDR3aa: CASSPVGQGASTDTQYF; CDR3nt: TGCGCCAGCAGCCCTGTTGGACAGGGGGCTAGCACAGATACGCAGTATTTT
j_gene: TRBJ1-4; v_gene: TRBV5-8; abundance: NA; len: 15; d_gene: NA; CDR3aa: CASSLRTVGSEKLFF; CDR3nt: TGTGCCAGCAGCTTGAGGACGGTCGGGAGTGAAAAACTGTTTTTT
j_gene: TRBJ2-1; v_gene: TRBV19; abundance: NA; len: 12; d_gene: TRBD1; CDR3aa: CASSITGAEQFF; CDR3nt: TGTGCCAGTAGTATAACAGGGGCTGAGCAGTTCTTC
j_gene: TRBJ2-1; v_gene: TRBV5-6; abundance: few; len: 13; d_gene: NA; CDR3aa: CASIGGTYNEQFF; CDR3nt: TGTGCCAGCATAGGCGGTACCTACAATGAGCAGTTCTTC
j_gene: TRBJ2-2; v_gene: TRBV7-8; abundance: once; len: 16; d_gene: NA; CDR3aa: CASSPRTGLSAGELFF; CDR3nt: TGTGCCAGCAGCCCAAGGACAGGACTAAGCGCCGGGGAGCTGTTTTTT
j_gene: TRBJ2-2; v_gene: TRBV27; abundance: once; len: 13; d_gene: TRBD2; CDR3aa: CASRGLFLGELFF; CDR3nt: TGTGCCAGCAGGGGACTATTTCTCGGGGAGCTGTTTTTT
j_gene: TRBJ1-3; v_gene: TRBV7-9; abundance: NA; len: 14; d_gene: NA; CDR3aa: CASSLVGRGNTIYF; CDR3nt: TGTGCCAGCAGCTTAGTGGGGCGTGGAAACACCATATATTTT
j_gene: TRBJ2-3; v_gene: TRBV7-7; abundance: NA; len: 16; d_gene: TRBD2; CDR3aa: CASSDLAGGYTDTQYF; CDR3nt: TGTGCTAGCAGCGATCTAGCGGGAGGGTACACAGATACGCAGTATTTT
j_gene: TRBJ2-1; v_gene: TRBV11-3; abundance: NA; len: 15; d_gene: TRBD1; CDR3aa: CASSFLQGAYNEQFF; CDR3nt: TGTGCCAGCAGCTTCCTACAGGGGGCCTACAATGAGCAGTTCTTC
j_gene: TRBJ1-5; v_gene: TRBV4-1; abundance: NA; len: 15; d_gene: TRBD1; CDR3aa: CASSPWTGQGQPQHF; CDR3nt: TGCGCCAGCAGCCCTTGGACAGGGCAGGGTCAGCCCCAGCATTTT
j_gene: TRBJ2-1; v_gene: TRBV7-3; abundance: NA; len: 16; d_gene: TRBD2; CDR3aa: CASSLLAGGKYNEQFF; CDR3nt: TGTGCCAGCAGCCTACTAGCGGGAGGGAAATACAATGAGCAGTTCTTC
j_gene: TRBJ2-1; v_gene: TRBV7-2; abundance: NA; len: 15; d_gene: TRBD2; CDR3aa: CASSPLRAGVGEQFF; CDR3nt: TGTGCCAGCAGTCCCCTAAGGGCGGGAGTGGGGGAGCAGTTCTTC
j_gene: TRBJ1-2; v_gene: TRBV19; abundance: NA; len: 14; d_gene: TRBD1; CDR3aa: CASSRQGTPYGYTF; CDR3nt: TGTGCCAGTAGTCGACAGGGGACCCCGTATGGCTACACCTTC
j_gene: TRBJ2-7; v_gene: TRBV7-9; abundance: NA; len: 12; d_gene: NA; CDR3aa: CASSLVPYEQYF; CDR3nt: TGTGCCAGCAGCTTAGTTCCATACGAGCAGTACTTC